This entry lists 26 T cell receptor beta chains sequenced from one sample in a study of T cells in localized non-small cell lung cancer. TCRdb's copy holds only in-frame clones and misses some; the assay was immunoSEQ multiplex PCR. The sample carries more than 70,000 clones, 80% to 90% recorded once. The sequencing used peripheral blood, collected before any cancer treatment. These receptors were collected from a man aged 40 to 75 with stage I lung adenocarcinoma.

The V and J genes are TRBV19 and TRBJ2-5; 7 bases fit TRBD1. Trimming took 1 base from V and 2 from J; bases not matched to a gene: 13. Germline values: CDR1 LNHDA, CDR2 SQIVND (reference sequence). This CDR3 has 18 amino acids. The CDR3: CASSIGGYGTVLQETQYF. Here the CDR3 DNA reads TGTGCCAGTAGTATAGGGGGATATGGGACAGTCCTTCAAGAGACCCAGTACTTC.

This chain links TRBV5-8 with TRBJ1-5, with 8 bases identical to TRBD1. Germline assignment: CDR1 SGHTS and CDR2 YDEGEE. V was pared by 5 bases and J by 11 bases, with 15 bases of the junction left unmatched. The CDR3 runs to 15 residues. The CDR3 here is CASSWGDRPEGTQHF. In DNA form, the CDR3 reads TGTGCCAGCAGTTGGGGGGACAGGCCTGAGGGGACCCAGCATTTT. The full variable domain, completed using reference TRBV5-8 and TRBJ1-5, is EAGVTQSPTHLIKTRGQQATLRCSPISGHTSVYWYQQALGLGLQFLLWYDEGEERNRGNFPPRFSGRQFPNYSSELNVNALELEDSALYLCASSWGDRPEGTQHFGDGTRLSIL.

This clone was detected only once. The V gene is TRBV27, the J gene TRBJ2-7; D is ambiguous. CDR3 length equals 13 residues. V gave up 3 bases and J gave up 1 base, with 7 bases separating them. The germline gives CDR1 MNHEY, CDR2 SMNVEV (reference sequence). The chain's CDR3 is CASSFQGSYEQYF. The DNA of the CDR3 is TGTGCCAGCAGTTTCCAAGGTTCCTACGAGCAGTACTTC.

V gene TRBV5-1 combines with J gene TRBJ2-7, with a tentative D call TRBD1 (5 bases). Germline assignment: CDR1 SGHRS and CDR2 YFSETQ. The CDR3 consists of 14 residues. V dropped 3 bases and J dropped 3 bases, with 13 bases sitting between them. CDR3 sequence: CASSSRITGYEQYF. In DNA form, the CDR3 reads TGCGCCAGCAGCTCTAGAATAACAGGCTACGAGCAGTACTTC.

The chain couples TRBV6-6 to TRBJ2-2, with D hard to call. The V gene lost 6 bases and the J gene lost 7 bases, with 15 bases spanning the gap. Germline-derived CDR1 and CDR2 are MNHNY and SVGAGI (reference sequence). The CDR3 consists of 14 residues. The CDR3 region is CASSPVWQDGELFF. The CDR3 coding sequence is TGTGCCAGCAGCCCTGTGTGGCAGGACGGGGAGCTGTTTTTT.

This chain connects TRBV10-3 to TRBJ2-7; 9 nucleotides agree with TRBD1. V was clipped by 6 bases and J by 5 bases; unmatched bases: 8. CDR3 length: 14 amino acids. Germline CDR1 reads ENHRY; CDR2 reads SYGVKD. The CDR3 reads CAIRAAGQGNEQYF. Written as DNA, the CDR3 is TGTGCCATCAGAGCGGCGGGACAGGGCAACGAGCAGTACTTC.

The chain combines TRBV29-1 with TRBJ1-2; TRBD1 agrees at 8 bases. CDR1 and CDR2 (germline): SQVTM, ANQGSEA. The CDR3 length is 14 residues. Trimming removed 6 bases from V and 4 bases from J; junction bases left unmatched: 10. CDR3 loop: CSVETTGESYGYTF. Written as DNA, the CDR3 is TGCAGCGTCGAAACGACAGGGGAGAGCTATGGCTACACCTTC.

The rearrangement joins TRBV7-2 to TRBJ1-4, with D uncertain. CDR1 is SGHTA, CDR2 FQGNSA, per germline. Trimming shortened V by 5 bases and J by 4 bases, and 17 bases separated the two germline ends. The CDR3 is made up of 16 amino acids. The chain's CDR3 is CASSKAGTVNNEKLFF. The CDR3 region has the DNA TGTGCCAGCAGCAAAGCTGGTACGGTGAATAATGAAAAACTGTTTTTT.

This clone occurred a few times. The rearrangement links TRBV2 to TRBJ1-1, with unresolved D. Looked up from germline, CDR1 is SNHLY and CDR2 is FYNNEI. V lost 7 bases and J 1 base, leaving 13 bases between the germline ends. The CDR3 has 14 amino acids. The CDR3 bases are TGTGCCAGCATCTGGGAGGGCCGGAACACTGAAGCTTTCTTT. This encodes CASIWEGRNTEAFF.

This clone was found once. The DNA of the CDR3 is TGTGCCAGCAGTTTTAGAAACGAGCAGTACTTC. As protein: CASSFRNEQYF. This rearrangement joins TRBV28 to TRBJ2-7; D call uncertain. Trimming stripped 3 bases from V and 5 bases from J, with 5 bases between. The CDR3 contains 11 residues. CDR1 MDHEN and CDR2 SYDVKM come from the germline V gene. The full variable domain, completed using reference TRBV28 and TRBJ2-7, is DVKVTQSSRYLVKRTGEKVFLECVQDMDHENMFWYRQDPGLGLRLIYFSYDVKMKEKGDIPEGYSVSREKKERFSLILESASTNQTSMYLCASSFRNEQYFGPGTRLTVT.

The chain recombines TRBV19 with TRBJ1-5; TRBD1 matches 8 bases. Germline lookup yields CDR1 LNHDA and CDR2 SQIVND (reference sequence). There are 16 residues in the CDR3. Losses at the gene ends were 3 bases for V and 5 bases for J; bases not matched to a gene: 9. The CDR3 nucleotides read TGTGCCAGTAGTATGAGGCAGGGGGCTCAAGATCAGCCCCAGCATTTT. It codes for CASSMRQGAQDQPQHF.

V and J are TRBV9 and TRBJ1-1, with a tentative D call TRBD1 (5 bases). The germline V gene encodes CDR1 SGDLS and CDR2 YYNGEE. V lost 6 bases and J lost 1, with 13 bases in between. The CDR3 consists of 14 residues. CDR3 DNA sequence: TGTGCCAGCACCCCAACAGGAGCGAACACTGAAGCTTTCTTT. Translation gives CASTPTGANTEAFF.

This clone was recorded once. V gene TRBV6-5 combines with J gene TRBJ2-2; no clear D. Germline assignment: CDR1 MNHEY and CDR2 SVGAGI. Trimming pared 4 bases from V and 1 base from J, leaving 7 bases between. There are 14 residues in the CDR3. The CDR3 region has the DNA TGTGCCAGCAGTTTTGCTAGGAACACCGGGGAGCTGTTTTTT. Its translation: CASSFARNTGELFF.

The chain is built from TRBV4-2 and TRBJ2-1; 9 nucleotides agree with TRBD2. J lost 4 bases, V lost 0 bases, and 4 bases had no gene match. This CDR3 contains 16 residues. In germline, CDR1 is LGHNA, CDR2 YNFKEQ. CDR3 sequence: CASSQESGRTYNEQFF. DNA for the CDR3: TGTGCCAGCAGCCAAGAAAGCGGGAGGACTTACAATGAGCAGTTCTTC.

This chain links TRBV6-5 with TRBJ1-2, with a weak D call TRBD1 (6 bases). This CDR3 is 16 amino acids long. The V gene lost 1 base and the J gene lost 2 bases, with 14 bases spanning the gap. CDR1 is MNHEY, CDR2 SVGAGI, per germline. The CDR3 nucleotides read TGTGCCAGCAGTTACTTAGCGGGGGCAAGGAACTATGGCTACACCTTC. It encodes CASSYLAGARNYGYTF.

This clone was observed a single time. The chain joins TRBV2 to TRBJ1-1; the D is unclear. V was trimmed by 8 bases and J by 0 bases, leaving 13 bases between them. CDR1 SNHLY and CDR2 FYNNEI come from the germline V gene. The CDR3 is 14 amino acids. The CDR3 protein is CASSEGYLNTEAFF. As DNA, the CDR3 is TGTGCCAGCTCTGAGGGTTATTTGAACACTGAAGCTTTCTTT.

The rearrangement uses TRBV19 and TRBJ2-5, with D perhaps TRBD1 (5 bases). V was shortened by 5 bases and J by 5 bases, with 15 bases between the two germline ends. Germline values: CDR1 LNHDA, CDR2 SQIVND (reference sequence). The CDR3 covers 14 residues. CDR3 in amino acids: CASSLRTLPETQYF. For the CDR3, the DNA is TGTGCCAGTAGTCTACGGACACTACCTGAGACCCAGTACTTC. The full variable domain, completed using reference TRBV19 and TRBJ2-5, is DGGITQSPKYLFRKEGQNVTLSCEQNLNHDAMYWYRQDPGQGLRLIYYSQIVNDFQKGDIAEGYSVSREKKESFPLTVTSAQKNPTAFYLCASSLRTLPETQYFGPGTRLLVL.

Relative to its sample, this clone is medium-sized. J is TRBJ1-3 and V is TRBV9; D remains ambiguous. The CDR3 spans 14 residues. V lost 4 bases and J 4 bases, leaving 12 bases between the germline ends. The V gene's germline CDR1 is SGDLS and CDR2 YYNGEE. CDR3 amino acids: CASSPDGRGNTIYF. The CDR3, as DNA: TGTGCCAGCAGCCCCGATGGGAGGGGAAACACCATATATTTT.

This clone was seen a handful of times. The chain carries TRBV7-6 and TRBJ2-5, with D possibly being TRBD1 (6 bases). Trimming took 8 bases from V and 1 from J, leaving 17 bases between them. The CDR3 has 15 residues. CDR1 is SGHVS, CDR2 FNYEAQ, per germline. Written as DNA, the CDR3 is TGTGCCAGCGCGAATTCAGGGGTTAGCCAAGAGACCCAGTACTTC. It encodes CASANSGVSQETQYF.

The DNA for the CDR3 is TGTGCCAGCAGCACAGAGACGGATCAGCCCCAGCATTTT. Its protein product is CASSTETDQPQHF. V usage is TRBV7-8 and J usage is TRBJ1-5; unclear D gene. Germline CDR1 and CDR2: SGHVS and FQNEAQ. The CDR3 is 13 residues long. The V end was cut by 5 bases, the J end by 5 bases, with 10 bases between.

V gene TRBV6-1 combines with J gene TRBJ1-3, with TRBD1 matching 10 bases. The CDR3 runs 16 residues. Per germline, CDR1 MNHNS and CDR2 SASEGT. V lost 3 bases to trimming and J lost 2 bases; unmatched junction nucleotides: 4. CDR3 nucleotide sequence: TGTGCCAGCAGTGAGAGACAGGGGGCGGCTGGAAACACCATATATTTT. Translated, it gives CASSERQGAAGNTIYF.

The rearrangement uses TRBV4-3 and TRBJ2-3; 7 bases match TRBD2. V shed 3 bases, J shed 5 bases, and the junction held 8 bases outside the gene matches. The CDR3 loop spans 15 amino acids. Germline V CDR1 and CDR2: LGHNA, YSLEER. In nucleotides, the CDR3 is TGCGCCAGCAGCCAGGGCGGGGGTTATGTAGATACGCAGTATTTT. It translates to CASSQGGGYVDTQYF.

The V gene is TRBV10-3, the J gene TRBJ1-1, with D maybe TRBD1 (5 bases). Germline CDR1 and CDR2: ENHRY and SYGVKD. The length of the CDR3 is 15 residues. The V and J ends lost 6 bases and 7 bases respectively, with 21 bases between them. CDR3 in amino acids: CAISDHIKRGNEAFF. The CDR3 DNA follows: TGTGCCATCAGCGACCATATAAAGAGGGGCAATGAAGCTTTCTTT.

The chain uses TRBV5-1 and TRBJ2-2; 8 bases are shared with TRBD2. Looked up from germline, CDR1 is SGHRS and CDR2 is YFSETQ. V trimming: 4 bases; J trimming: 6 bases; junction bases outside the gene matches: 2. The CDR3 spans 13 residues. The DNA for the CDR3 is TGCGCCAGCAGCCCGCGGGGGGCCGGGGAGCTGTTTTTT. This sequence encodes CASSPRGAGELFF.

The CDR3 bases are TGTGCCAGCAAAATACAGGGGGCCTCCCCTGGCTACACCTTC. Residues: CASKIQGASPGYTF. The rearrangement uses TRBV6-5 and TRBJ1-2, with 9 bases lining up with TRBD1. Germline trimming cut 7 bases from V and 7 bases from J; bases unmatched to any gene: 10. The CDR3 has 14 residues. CDR1 and CDR2 (germline): MNHEY, SVGAGI.

The chain couples TRBV28 to TRBJ2-5; tentatively, D is TRBD2 (6 bases). The V gene lost 7 bases and the J gene lost 1 base, with 16 bases spanning the gap. Germline V lookup: CDR1 MDHEN, CDR2 SYDVKM. This CDR3 is 15 amino acids long. The CDR3, as DNA: TGTGCCAGCACAGGGACCCCGGGACTCCAAGAGACCCAGTACTTC. It codes for CASTGTPGLQETQYF.